The following is a TCR beta chain sequence with its context. The method was immunoSEQ multiplex PCR; TCRdb's version includes in-frame clones alone and lacks a portion of them. The sample includes 45,000 to 60,000 clones, 90% to 95% seen only once; the top ten take 1.5% to 2%. This entry is derived from a study of T cell changes during pregnancy in multiple sclerosis. V shed 2 bases and J 3 bases; nucleotides not matched to a gene: 3. The CDR3 is 14 residues long. Germline V gives CDR1 LGHNA, CDR2 YSLEER. The sequences come from peripheral blood, collected in the second trimester of pregnancy. The rearrangement uses TRBV4-3 and TRBJ1-1; the match to TRBD1 covers 7 bases. The source is a female donor with multiple sclerosis, enrolled in a pregnancy study. In DNA form, the CDR3 reads TGCGCCAGCAGCCAATGGGACAGATACACTGAAGCTTTCTTT. It translates to CASSQWDRYTEAFF.